This T cell receptor beta chain is drawn from a study of technical replicates of blood from a few donors. Repertoires were generated with immunoSEQ multiplex PCR, while TCRdb's copy carries only in-frame clones and drops some. This table has about 93,000 clones, 95% appearing once. The CDR3 extends over 15 amino acids. The V gene's germline CDR1 is GTSNPN and CDR2 SVGIG (reference sequence). V was clipped by 2 bases and J by 0 bases, with 13 bases between them. The clonotype originates from a human donor in good health. The material sequenced was T cells isolated from PBMCs. J is TRBJ1-2 and V is TRBV30; tentative D call: TRBD1 (6 bases). CDR3 sequence reads: CAWSIKTGPNYGYTF. The CDR3 bases are TGTGCCTGGAGTATTAAGACAGGACCTAACTATGGCTACACCTTC.